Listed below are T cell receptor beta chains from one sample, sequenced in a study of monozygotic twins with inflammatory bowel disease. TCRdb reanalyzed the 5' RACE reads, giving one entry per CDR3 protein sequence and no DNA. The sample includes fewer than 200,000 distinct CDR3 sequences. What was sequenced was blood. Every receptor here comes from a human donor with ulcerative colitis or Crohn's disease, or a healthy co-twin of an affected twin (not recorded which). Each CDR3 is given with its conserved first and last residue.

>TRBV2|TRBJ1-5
CASKSGDNQPQHF
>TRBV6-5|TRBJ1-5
CASSYSTGHNQPQHF
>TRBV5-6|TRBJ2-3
CASSLVPGQGFADTQYF
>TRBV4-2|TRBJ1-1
CASSQRGWNTEAFF
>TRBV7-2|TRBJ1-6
CASRLQDPRSPLHF
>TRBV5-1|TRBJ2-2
CASSSAPGRGTGELFF
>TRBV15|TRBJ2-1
CATSRAPSHEQFF
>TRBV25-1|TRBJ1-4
CASKGGGTNEKLFF
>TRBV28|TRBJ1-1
CASSFRRTAMNTEAFF
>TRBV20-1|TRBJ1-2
CSARIEGGYTF
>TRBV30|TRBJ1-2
CAWSVGTGLQLGYTF
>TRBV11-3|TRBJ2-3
CASSPGTLTSTDTQYF
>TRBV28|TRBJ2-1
CASSRGLAGLMEQFF
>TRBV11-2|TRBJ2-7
CASSLDGTSGRPRPYEQYF
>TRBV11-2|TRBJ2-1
CASSHGTSVHNEQFF
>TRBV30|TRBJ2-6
CAWRAIRSGTGANVLTF
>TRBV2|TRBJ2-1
CASSGDSLEQFF
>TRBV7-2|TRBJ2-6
CASSPQIFSGADVLTF
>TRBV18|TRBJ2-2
CASSPIPPGNTGELFF
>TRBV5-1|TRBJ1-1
CASSFTGVAEAFF
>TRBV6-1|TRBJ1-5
CASSPQGWGDQPQHF
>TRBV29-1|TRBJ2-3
CSVGTGATDTQYF
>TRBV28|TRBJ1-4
CASSPPGTRGEKLFF
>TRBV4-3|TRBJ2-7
CASSQDQGFRGEQYF
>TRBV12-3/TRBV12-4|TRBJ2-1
CASSLLSYEQFF
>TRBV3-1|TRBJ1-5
CASSQFGGSNQPQHF
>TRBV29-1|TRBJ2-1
CSVEIPSGKPYNEQFF
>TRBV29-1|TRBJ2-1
CSVEDLGGYNEQFF
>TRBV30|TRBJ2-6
CAWINRDRGLFGANVLTF
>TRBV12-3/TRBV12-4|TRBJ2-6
CASSFGASGANVLTF
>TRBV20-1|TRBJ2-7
CSARVVISYEQYF
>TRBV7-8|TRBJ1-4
CASSLIRVLVGQGVEKLFF
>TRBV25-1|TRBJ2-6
CASSEYFAGGSGANVLTF
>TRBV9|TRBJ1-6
CASSAGSSINSPLHF
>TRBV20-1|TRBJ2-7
CSARETSFYEQYF